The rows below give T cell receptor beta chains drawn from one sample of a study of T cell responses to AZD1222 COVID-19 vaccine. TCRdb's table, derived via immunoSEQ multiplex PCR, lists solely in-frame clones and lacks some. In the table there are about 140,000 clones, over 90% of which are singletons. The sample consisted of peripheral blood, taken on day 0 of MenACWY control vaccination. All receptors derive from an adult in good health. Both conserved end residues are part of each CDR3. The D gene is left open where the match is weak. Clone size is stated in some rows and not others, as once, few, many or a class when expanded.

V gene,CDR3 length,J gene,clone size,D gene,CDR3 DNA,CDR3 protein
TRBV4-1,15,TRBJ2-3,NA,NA,TGCGCCAGCACCCGTCTAATATTTAGCACAGATACGCAGTATTTT,CASTRLIFSTDTQYF
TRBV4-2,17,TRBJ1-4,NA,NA,TGTGCCAGCAGCCTGATCGGAGGGGTAAAGGCTAATGAAAAACTGTTTTTT,CASSLIGGVKANEKLFF
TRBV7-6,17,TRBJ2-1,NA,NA,TGTGCCAGCAGCTTAGCGCGGTCTAGCTTGGGCATGGGTGAGCAGTTCTTC,CASSLARSSLGMGEQFF
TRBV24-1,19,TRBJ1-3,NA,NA,TGTGCCACCAGTGATTTGCGGCAGAGACTGATACTTGCTGGAAACACCATATATTTT,CATSDLRQRLILAGNTIYF
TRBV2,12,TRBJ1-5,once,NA,TGTGCCAGCATGCGACATGATCAGCCCCAGCATTTT,CASMRHDQPQHF
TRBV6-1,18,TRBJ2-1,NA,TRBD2,TGTGCCAGCAGTGAAGCTCAGGGGCGGGCGGGAGGTAACAATGAGCAGTTCTTC,CASSEAQGRAGGNNEQFF
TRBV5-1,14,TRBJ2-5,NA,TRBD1,TGCGCCAGCAGCTCGACAGGGGTGGAGGAGACCCAGTACTTC,CASSSTGVEETQYF
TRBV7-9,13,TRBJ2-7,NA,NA,TGTGCCAGCAGCTCTGAACCAGGGCTCGAGCAGTACTTC,CASSSEPGLEQYF
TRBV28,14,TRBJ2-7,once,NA,TGTGCCAGCAGCCTTCCGGGACTTATCCACGAGCAGTACTTC,CASSLPGLIHEQYF
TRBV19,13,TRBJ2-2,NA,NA,TGTGCCAGTAGTATTTCTGGCGGCGGGGAGCTGTTTTTT,CASSISGGGELFF
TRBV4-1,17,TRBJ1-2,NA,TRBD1,TGCGCCAGCAGCCAACAACCGGGACAGGGTTCAAACTATGGCTACACCTTC,CASSQQPGQGSNYGYTF
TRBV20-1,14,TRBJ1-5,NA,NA,TGCAGTGCTAGTCTGACTCCTAGCAATCAGCCCCAGCATTTT,CSASLTPSNQPQHF
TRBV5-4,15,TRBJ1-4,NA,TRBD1,TGTGCCAGCAGCCAGACCGGGACAGGTGATGAAAAACTGTTTTTT,CASSQTGTGDEKLFF
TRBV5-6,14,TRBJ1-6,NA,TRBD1,TGTGCCAGCAGCAACGGGACAGGGAGTGCACCCCTCCACTTT,CASSNGTGSAPLHF
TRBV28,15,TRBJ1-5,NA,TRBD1,TGTGCCAGCAGTGCCACAGGGGCCGTTGGTCAGCCCCAGCATTTT,CASSATGAVGQPQHF
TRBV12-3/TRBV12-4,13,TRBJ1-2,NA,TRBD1,TGTGCCAGCAGTCTTGACAGGGTCTATGGCTACACCTTC,CASSLDRVYGYTF
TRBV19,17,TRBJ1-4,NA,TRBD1,TGTGCCAGTAGAGGAACTAAACCGGGACAGAGAAGTGAAAAACTGTTTTTT,CASRGTKPGQRSEKLFF
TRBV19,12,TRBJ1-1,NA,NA,TGTGCCAGTAAGGAAAAGGACACAAAAGCTTTCTTT,CASKEKDTKAFF
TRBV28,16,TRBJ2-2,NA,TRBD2,TGTGCCAGCAGTTTATGGACTAGCGGAGACACCGGGGAGCTGTTTTTT,CASSLWTSGDTGELFF
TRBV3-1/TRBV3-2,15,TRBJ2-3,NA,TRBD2,TGTGCCAGCAGCCAGACGACTAGCGATGCAGATACGCAGTATTTT,CASSQTTSDADTQYF
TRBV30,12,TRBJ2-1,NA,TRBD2,TGTGCCTGGTCGGGGGGTATGCATGAGCAGTTCTTC,CAWSGGMHEQFF
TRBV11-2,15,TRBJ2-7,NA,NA,TGTGCCAGCAGCTTAGGTTGGGGGATTCACTACGAGCAGTACTTC,CASSLGWGIHYEQYF
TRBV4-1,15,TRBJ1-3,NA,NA,TGCGCCAGCAGCCAAGAGGGAGTCTCTGGAAACACCATATATTTT,CASSQEGVSGNTIYF
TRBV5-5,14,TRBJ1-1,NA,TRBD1,TGTGCCAGCAGCTTGGGGGACAGACGGGGTGAAGCTTTCTTT,CASSLGDRRGEAFF
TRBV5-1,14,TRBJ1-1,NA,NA,TGCGCCAGCAGCTTGGAAGGATTGAACACTGAAGCTTTCTTT,CASSLEGLNTEAFF
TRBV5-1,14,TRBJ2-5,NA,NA,TGCGCCAGCAGCGCCAGGGGGGCCCAAGAGACCCAGTACTTC,CASSARGAQETQYF
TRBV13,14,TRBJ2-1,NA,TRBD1,TGTGCCAGCAGCCCCGGACAGGCGCAGGATGAGCAGTTCTTC,CASSPGQAQDEQFF
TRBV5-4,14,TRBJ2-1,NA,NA,TGTGCCAGCAGCTTGGTACAGGGAGGAGGTGAGCAGTTCTTC,CASSLVQGGGEQFF
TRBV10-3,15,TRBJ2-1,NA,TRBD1,TGTGCCATCAGTGAGTCTCAGGGGGCAATCAATGAGCAGTTCTTC,CAISESQGAINEQFF
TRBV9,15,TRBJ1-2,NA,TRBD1,TGTGCCAGCAGCGTAGTTGCCGGGACAGACCATGGCTACACCTTC,CASSVVAGTDHGYTF
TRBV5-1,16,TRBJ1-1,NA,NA,TGCGCCAGCAGCTTGGCAGGCAGGGGTTCAGGCGCTGAAGCTTTCTTT,CASSLAGRGSGAEAFF
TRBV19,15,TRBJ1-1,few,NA,TGTGCCAGTAGTATATTGAGGGGACACGCCCGGGCAGCTTTCTTT,CASSILRGHARAAFF
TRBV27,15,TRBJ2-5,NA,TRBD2,TGTGCCAGCGGCTCCCCCCAGCGGGAGTTGCTGACCCAGTACTTC,CASGSPQRELLTQYF